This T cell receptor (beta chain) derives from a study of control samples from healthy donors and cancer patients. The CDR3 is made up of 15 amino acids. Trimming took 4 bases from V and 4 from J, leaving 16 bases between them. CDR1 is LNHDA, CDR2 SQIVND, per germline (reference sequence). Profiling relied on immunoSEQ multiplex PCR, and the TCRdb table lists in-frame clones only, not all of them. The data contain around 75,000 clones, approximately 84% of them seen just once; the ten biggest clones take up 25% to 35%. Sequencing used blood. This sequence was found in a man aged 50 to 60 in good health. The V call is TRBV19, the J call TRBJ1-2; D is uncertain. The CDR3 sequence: CASSRDRSASYGYTF. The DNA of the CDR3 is TGTGCCAGTAGTAGGGATCGATCGGCCTCCTATGGCTACACCTTC.